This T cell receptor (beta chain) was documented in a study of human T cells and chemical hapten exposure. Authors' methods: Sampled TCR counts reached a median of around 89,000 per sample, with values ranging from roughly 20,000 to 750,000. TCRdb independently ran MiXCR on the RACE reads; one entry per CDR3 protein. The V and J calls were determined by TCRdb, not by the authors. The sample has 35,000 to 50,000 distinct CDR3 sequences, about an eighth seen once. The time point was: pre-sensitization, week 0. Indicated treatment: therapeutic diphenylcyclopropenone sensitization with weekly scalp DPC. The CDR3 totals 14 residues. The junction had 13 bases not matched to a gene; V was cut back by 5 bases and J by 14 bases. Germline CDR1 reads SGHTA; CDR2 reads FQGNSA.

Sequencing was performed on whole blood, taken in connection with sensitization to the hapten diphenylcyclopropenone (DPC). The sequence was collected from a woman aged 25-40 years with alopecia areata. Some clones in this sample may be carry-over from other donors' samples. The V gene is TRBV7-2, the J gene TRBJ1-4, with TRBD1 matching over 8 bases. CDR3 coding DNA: TGTGCCAGCAGCCCCGGCAGGGGGCCAGGAAGGCTGTTTTTT. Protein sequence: CASSPGRGPGRLFF. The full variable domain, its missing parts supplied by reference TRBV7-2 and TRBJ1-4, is GAGVSQSPSNKVTEKGKDVELRCDPISGHTALYWYRQSLGQGLEFLIYFQGNSAPDKSGLPSDRFSAERTGGSVSTLTIQRTQQEDSAVYLCASSPGRGPGRLFFGSGTQLSVL.